This T cell receptor beta chain was found in a study of cytomegalovirus exposure and HLA in healthy donors. Overall study results and limits: A few V segments could not be told apart, such as TRBV6-2 and TRBV6-3, and were left out. Among CMV-associated TCR beta chains, most appeared HLA-restricted in a later analysis.

Amplification used 60 Vbeta primers and 13 Jbeta primers. This table comes from immunoSEQ multiplex PCR, and its TCRdb copy is limited to in-frame clones, with some not included. The sample lists about 160,000 clones; approximately 80% were seen once. Of note for this clone: Its antigen is unidentified.

CDR3 length: 13 amino acids. Trimming removed 6 bases from V and 6 bases from J; junction bases left unmatched: 2. Germline loops: CDR1 SNHLY, CDR2 FYNNEI. This clonotype was sampled from a female donor in good health and CMV-seronegative. V usage is TRBV2 and J usage is TRBJ1-4, with TRBD1 matching 9 bases. Material: PBMCs. This CDR3 reads CASSRDRDEKLFF. The CDR3 coding sequence is TGTGCCAGCAGCCGGGACAGGGATGAAAAACTGTTTTTT.